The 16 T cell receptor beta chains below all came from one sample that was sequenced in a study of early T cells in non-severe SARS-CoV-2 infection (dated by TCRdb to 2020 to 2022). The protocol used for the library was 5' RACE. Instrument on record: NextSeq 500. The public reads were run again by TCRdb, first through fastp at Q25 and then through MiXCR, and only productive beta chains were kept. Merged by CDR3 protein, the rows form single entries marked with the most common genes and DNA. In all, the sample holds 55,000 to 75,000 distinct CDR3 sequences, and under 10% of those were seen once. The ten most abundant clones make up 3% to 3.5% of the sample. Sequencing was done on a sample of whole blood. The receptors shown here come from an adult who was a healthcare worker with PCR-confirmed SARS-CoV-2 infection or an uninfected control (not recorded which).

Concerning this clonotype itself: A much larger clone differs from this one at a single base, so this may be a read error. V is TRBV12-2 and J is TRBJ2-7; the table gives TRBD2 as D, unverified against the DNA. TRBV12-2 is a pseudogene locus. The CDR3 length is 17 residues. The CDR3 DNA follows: TGTGCAAATCGCTTAGCCTTACCGGGACTAGCGAGCCACGAGCAGTACTTC. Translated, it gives CANRLALPGLASHEQYF.

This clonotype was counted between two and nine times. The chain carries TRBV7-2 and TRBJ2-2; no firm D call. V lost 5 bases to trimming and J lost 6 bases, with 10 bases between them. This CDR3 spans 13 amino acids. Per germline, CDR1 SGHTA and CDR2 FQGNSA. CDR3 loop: CASSPPSSGELFF. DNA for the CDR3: TGTGCCAGCAGCCCCCCGTCCTCCGGGGAGCTGTTTTTT.

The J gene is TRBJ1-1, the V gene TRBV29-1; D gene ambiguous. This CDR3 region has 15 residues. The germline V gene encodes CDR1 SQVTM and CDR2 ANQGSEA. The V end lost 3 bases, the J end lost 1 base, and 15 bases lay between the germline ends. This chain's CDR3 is CSVDSGSGRNTEAFF. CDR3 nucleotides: TGCAGCGTTGATTCGGGGTCGGGCCGGAACACTGAAGCTTTCTTT.

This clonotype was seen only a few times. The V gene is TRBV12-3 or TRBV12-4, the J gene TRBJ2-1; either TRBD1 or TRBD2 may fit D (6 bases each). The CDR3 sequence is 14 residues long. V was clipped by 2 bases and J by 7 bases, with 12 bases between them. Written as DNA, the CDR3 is TGTGCCAGCAGTTTACTGGGGGGCCCGAATGAGCAGTTCTTC. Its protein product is CASSLLGGPNEQFF.

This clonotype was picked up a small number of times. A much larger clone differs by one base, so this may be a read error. The CDR3 DNA follows: TGTGCCAGCAGCTTAGGGACGGCCTCCTTGGGGACCCAGTACTTC. Its protein is CASSLGTASLGTQYF. This sequence joins TRBV7-3 and TRBJ2-5; the D gene could be TRBD1 or TRBD2 (5 bases each). Germline lookup yields CDR1 SGHTA and CDR2 FQGTGA. The CDR3 is 15 residues long. The germline V and J ends were trimmed by 2 bases and 7 bases, with 17 bases remaining between them.

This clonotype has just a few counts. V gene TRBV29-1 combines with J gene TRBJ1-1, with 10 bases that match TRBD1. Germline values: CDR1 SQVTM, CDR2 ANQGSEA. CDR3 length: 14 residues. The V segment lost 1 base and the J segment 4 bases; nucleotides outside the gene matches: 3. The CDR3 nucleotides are TGCAGCGTTGAAGGGGGACAGGGGTTCACTGAAGCTTTCTTT. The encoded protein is CSVEGGQGFTEAFF.

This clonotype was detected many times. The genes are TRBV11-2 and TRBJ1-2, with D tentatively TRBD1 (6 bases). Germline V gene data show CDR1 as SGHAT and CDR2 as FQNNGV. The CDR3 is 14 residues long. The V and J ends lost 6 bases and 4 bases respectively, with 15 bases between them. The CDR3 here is CASRSGGRIYGYTF. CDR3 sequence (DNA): TGTGCCAGCAGATCCGGGGGGCGAATCTATGGCTACACCTTC.

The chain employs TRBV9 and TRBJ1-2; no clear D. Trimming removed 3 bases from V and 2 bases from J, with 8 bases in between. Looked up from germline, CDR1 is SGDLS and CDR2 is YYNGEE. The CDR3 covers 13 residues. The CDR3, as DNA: TGTGCCAGCAGCGCGGGGTCGAACTATGGCTACACCTTC. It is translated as CASSAGSNYGYTF.

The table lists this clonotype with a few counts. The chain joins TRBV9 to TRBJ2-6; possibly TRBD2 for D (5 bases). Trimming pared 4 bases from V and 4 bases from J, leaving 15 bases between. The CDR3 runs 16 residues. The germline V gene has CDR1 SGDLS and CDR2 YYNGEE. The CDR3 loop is CASSSGSGTGANVLTF. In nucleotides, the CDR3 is TGTGCCAGCAGCTCCGGGTCGGGAACCGGGGCCAACGTCCTGACTTTC.

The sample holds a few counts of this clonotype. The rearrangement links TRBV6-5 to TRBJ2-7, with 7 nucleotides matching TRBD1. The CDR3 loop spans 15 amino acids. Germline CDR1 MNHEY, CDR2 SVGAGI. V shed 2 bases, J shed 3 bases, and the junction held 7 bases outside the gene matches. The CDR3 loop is CASSYRDRFLYEQYF. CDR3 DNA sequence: TGTGCCAGCAGTTACAGGGACAGATTCCTCTACGAGCAGTACTTC.

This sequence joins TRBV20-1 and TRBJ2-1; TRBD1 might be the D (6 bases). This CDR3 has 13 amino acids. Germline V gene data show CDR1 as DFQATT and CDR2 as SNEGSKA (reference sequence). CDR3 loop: CRLSRGSYNEQFF. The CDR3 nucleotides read TGCAGGCTTAGTAGGGGGTCCTACAATGAGCAGTTCTTC.

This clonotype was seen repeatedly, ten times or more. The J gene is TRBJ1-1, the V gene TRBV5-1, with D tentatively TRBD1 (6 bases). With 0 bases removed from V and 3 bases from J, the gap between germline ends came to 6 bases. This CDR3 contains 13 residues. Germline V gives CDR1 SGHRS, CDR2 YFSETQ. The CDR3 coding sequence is TGCGCCAGCAGCTTGGACAGGGACACTGAAGCTTTCTTT. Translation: CASSLDRDTEAFF.

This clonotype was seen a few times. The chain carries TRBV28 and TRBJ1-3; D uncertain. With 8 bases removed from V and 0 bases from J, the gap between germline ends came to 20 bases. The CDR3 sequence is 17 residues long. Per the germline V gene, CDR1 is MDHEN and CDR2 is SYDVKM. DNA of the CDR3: TGTGCCAGCTCTCTGGCGACGGCGTCAGCCTCTGGAAACACCATATATTTT. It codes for CASSLATASASGNTIYF.

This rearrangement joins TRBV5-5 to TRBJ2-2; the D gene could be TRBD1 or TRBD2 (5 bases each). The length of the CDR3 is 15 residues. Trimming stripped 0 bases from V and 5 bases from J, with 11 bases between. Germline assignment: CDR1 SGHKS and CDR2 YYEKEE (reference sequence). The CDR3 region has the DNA TGTGCCAGCAGCTTGGTTGTGGGACCTACCGGGGAGCTGTTTTTT. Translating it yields CASSLVVGPTGELFF.

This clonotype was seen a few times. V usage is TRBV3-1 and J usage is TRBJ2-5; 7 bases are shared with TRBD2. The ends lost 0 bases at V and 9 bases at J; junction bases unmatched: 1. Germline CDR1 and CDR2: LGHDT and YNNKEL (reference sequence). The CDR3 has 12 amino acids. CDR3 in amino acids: CASSQDREAQYF. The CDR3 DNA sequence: TGTGCCAGCAGCCAAGATCGGGAGGCCCAGTACTTC.

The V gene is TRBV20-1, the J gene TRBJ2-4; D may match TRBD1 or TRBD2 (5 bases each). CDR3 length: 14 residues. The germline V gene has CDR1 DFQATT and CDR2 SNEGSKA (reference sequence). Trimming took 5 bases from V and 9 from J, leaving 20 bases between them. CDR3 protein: CSAPAGGTSGIQYF. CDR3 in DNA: TGCAGTGCTCCTGCGGGTGGGACCTCGGGCATTCAGTACTTC.